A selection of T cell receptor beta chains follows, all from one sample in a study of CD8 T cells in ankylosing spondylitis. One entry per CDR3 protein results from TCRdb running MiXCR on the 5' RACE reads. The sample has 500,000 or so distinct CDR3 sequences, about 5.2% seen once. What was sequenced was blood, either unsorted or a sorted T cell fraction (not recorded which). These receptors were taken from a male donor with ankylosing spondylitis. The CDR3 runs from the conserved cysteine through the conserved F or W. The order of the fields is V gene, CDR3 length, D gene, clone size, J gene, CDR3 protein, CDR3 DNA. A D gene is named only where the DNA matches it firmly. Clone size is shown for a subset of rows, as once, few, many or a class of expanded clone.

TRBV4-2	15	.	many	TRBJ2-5	CASSLLRGEQETQYF	TGTGCCAGCAGCTTACTTCGGGGAGAACAAGAGACCCAGTACTTC
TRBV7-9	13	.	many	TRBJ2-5	CASSLGGWETQYF	TGTGCCAGCAGCTTAGGAGGGTGGGAGACCCAGTACTTC
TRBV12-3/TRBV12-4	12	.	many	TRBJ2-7	CASSHVFLEQYF	TGTGCCAGCAGCCACGTCTTCTTAGAGCAGTACTTC
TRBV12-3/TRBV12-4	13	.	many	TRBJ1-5	CASMRGSNQPQHF	TGTGCCAGTATGAGGGGGAGCAATCAGCCCCAGCATTTT
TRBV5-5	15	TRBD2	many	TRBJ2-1	CASTPGTSGMRGQIF	TGTGCCAGCACGCCCGGGACTAGCGGGATGAGGGGGCAGATCTTC
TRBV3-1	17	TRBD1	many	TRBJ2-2	CASSQDQRTGATGELFF	TGTGCCAGCAGCCAAGATCAAAGGACAGGGGCCACCGGGGAGCTGTTTTTT
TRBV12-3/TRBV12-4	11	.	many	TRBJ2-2	CASSYTGELFF	TGTGCCAGCAGTTACACCGGGGAGCTGTTTTTT
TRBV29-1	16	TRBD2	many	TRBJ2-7	CSVAPRLAGGPIEQYF	TGCAGCGTTGCACCTCGACTAGCGGGGGGGCCAATCGAGCAGTACTTC
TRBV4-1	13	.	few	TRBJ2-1	CASSQAGGFSLFF	TGCGCCAGCAGCCAAGCCGGAGGTTTCTCGCTGTTCTTC
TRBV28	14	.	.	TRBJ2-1	CASSSPSLYLKEFF	TGTGCCAGCAGCTCCCCCAGCTTATATTTAAAGGAGTTCTTC
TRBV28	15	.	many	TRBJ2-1	CASSRGLRSYNEQFF	TGTGCCAGCAGCCGCGGGCTGAGATCCTACAATGAGCAGTTCTTC
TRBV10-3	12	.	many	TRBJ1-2	CAISRQTGGYTF	TGTGCCATCAGCCGCCAGACGGGTGGCTACACCTTC
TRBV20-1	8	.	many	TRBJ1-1	CSASAHFF	TGCAGTGCTAGTGCCCACTTCTTT
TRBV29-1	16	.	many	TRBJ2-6	CSVGGGHLSGANVLTF	TGCAGCGTTGGCGGGGGACATCTCTCTGGGGCCAACGTCCTGACTTTC
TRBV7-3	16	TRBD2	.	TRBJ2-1	CASSPTGTSGANEQFF	TGTGCCAGCAGTCCTACCGGGACTAGCGGGGCAAATGAGCAGTTCTTC
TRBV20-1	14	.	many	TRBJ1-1	CSAREGTVNTEAFF	TGCAGTGCTAGAGAGGGGACCGTGAACACTGAAGCTTTCTTT
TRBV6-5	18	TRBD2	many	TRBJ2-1	CASSFSSGTSGLWDEQFF	TGTGCCAGCAGTTTCAGCTCCGGGACTAGCGGACTATGGGATGAGCAGTTCTTC
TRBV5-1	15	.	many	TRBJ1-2	CASSLVGHTNYGYTF	TGCGCCAGCAGCTTGGTTGGACACACTAACTATGGCTACACCTTC
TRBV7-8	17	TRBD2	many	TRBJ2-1	CASSLVGGGGRYNEQFF	TGTGCCAGCAGCTTAGTAGGTGGCGGGGGGCGGTACAATGAGCAGTTCTTC
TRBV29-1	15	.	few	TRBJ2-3	CSVEDRGYLADTQYF	TGCAGCGTTGAAGATAGGGGCTACCTGGCAGATACGCAGTATTTT
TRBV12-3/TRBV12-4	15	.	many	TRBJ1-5	CASRPTAYSNQPQHF	TGTGCCAGCAGGCCTACAGCCTATAGCAATCAGCCCCAGCATTTT
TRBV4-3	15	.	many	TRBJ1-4	CASSQDRWQAEKLFF	TGCGCCAGCAGCCAAGATAGGTGGCAGGCTGAAAAACTGTTTTTT
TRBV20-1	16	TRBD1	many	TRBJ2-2	CSAPRQGAAGAGELFF	TGCAGTGCTCCCCGACAGGGGGCGGCGGGGGCCGGGGAGCTGTTTTTT
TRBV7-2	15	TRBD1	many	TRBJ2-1	CASSLRDRVPNEQFF	TGTGCCAGCAGCCTCCGGGACAGGGTCCCCAATGAGCAGTTCTTC
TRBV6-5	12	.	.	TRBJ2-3	CASSSSTATQYF	TGTGCCAGCAGCTCTAGCACAGCTACGCAGTATTTT
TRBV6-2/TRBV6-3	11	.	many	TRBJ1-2	CASSYSYGYTF	TGTGCCAGCAGTTACAGCTATGGCTACACCTTC
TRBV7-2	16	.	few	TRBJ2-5	CASSSNGPGFGETQYF	TGTGCCAGCAGCTCGAACGGCCCGGGCTTCGGGGAGACCCAGTACTTC
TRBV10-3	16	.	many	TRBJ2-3	CAISELVSFSTDTQYF	TGTGCCATCAGTGAGCTGGTGTCATTTAGCACAGATACGCAGTATTTT
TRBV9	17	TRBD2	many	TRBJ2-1	CASSVQREGSSYNEQFF	TGTGCCAGCAGCGTACAGCGGGAAGGTAGTTCCTACAATGAGCAGTTCTTC
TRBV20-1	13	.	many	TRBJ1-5	CSARAGNNQPQHF	TGCAGTGCTAGAGCCGGGAACAATCAGCCCCAGCATTTT
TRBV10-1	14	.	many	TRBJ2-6	CASSDGGGANVLTF	TGCGCCAGCAGTGATGGGGGGGGGGCCAACGTCCTGACTTTC
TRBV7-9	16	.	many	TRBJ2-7	CASSLAQAGPWYEQYF	TGTGCCAGCAGCTTAGCCCAGGCGGGGCCCTGGTACGAGCAGTACTTC
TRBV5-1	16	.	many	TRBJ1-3	CASSSGPERNGNTIYF	TGCGCCAGCAGCTCGGGACCTGAAAGGAATGGAAACACCATATATTTT
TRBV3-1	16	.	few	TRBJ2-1	CASSQDYRQSYNEQFF	TGTGCCAGCAGCCAAGATTACAGACAGTCCTACAATGAGCAGTTCTTC
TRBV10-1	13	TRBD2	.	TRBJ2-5	CASTGTSQETQYF	TGCGCCAGCACTGGGACTAGCCAAGAGACCCAGTACTTC
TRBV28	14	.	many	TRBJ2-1	CASREDSSWTEQFF	TGTGCCAGCAGGGAGGACAGTTCGTGGACTGAGCAGTTCTTC
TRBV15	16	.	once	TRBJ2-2	CVTSRGRATYTGELFF	TGTGTCACCAGCAGGGGAAGAGCAACGTACACCGGGGAGCTGTTTTTT
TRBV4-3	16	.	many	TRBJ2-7	CASSQDHVGPSYEQYF	TGCGCCAGCAGCCAAGATCACGTGGGGCCCTCCTACGAGCAGTACTTC
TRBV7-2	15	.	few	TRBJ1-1	CASSLDSSGGLIAFF	TGTGCCAGCAGCTTAGATTCGTCGGGGGGGCTCATAGCTTTCTTT
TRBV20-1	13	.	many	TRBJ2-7	CSANRRAPYEQYF	TGCAGTGCCAATCGTAGGGCCCCATACGAGCAGTACTTC
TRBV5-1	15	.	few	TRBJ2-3	CASSLEGDFADTQYF	TGCGCCAGCAGCTTGGAGGGTGATTTTGCAGATACGCAGTATTTT
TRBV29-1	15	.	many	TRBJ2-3	CSAGPSSSDTDTQYF	TGCAGCGCCGGACCGAGTTCTTCAGACACAGATACGCAGTATTTT
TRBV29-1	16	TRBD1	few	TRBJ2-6	CSVATGGLSGANVLTF	TGCAGCGTCGCTACAGGGGGCCTCTCTGGGGCCAACGTCCTGACTTTC
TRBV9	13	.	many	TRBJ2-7	CASSVGWQGEQYF	TGTGCCAGCAGCGTAGGGTGGCAGGGCGAGCAGTACTTC
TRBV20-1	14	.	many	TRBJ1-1	CSASARDRGNEAFF	TGCAGTGCTAGTGCCCGTGATCGGGGAAATGAAGCTTTCTTT
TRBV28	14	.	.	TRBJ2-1	CASRSQRAYNEQFF	TGTGCCAGCCGCTCTCAGCGGGCCTACAATGAGCAGTTCTTC
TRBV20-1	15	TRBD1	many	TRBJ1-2	CSARDRTGVNYGYTF	TGCAGTGCTAGAGATCGAACAGGGGTTAACTATGGCTACACCTTC
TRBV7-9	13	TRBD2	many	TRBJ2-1	CASRSGSSNEQFF	TGTGCCAGCCGGAGCGGGAGTTCAAATGAGCAGTTCTTC